This TCR beta chain was profiled in a study of shared clonotypes between healthy human individuals. The CDR3 has 14 amino acids. V was clipped by 7 bases and J by 1 base, with 13 bases between them. In germline, CDR1 is LNHDA, CDR2 SQIVND (reference sequence). Clones were sequenced by immunoSEQ multiplex PCR, and TCRdb holds only the in-frame ones, with some missing. The table has roughly 2,300,000 clones, 85% to 95% seen once. Sequencing was performed on naive CD4+ T cells from PBMCs. Subset in this sample: CD45RA+ positively selected. The source is a man aged 18 to 29 in good health. Some clones in this sample may be carry-over from other donors' samples. The V call is TRBV19, the J call TRBJ1-2; unclear D gene. This CDR3 reads CASMGYTFNYGYTF. DNA of the CDR3: TGTGCCAGTATGGGTTACACGTTTAACTATGGCTACACCTTC.